This T cell receptor beta chain was documented in a study of identical twins. Unique molecular identifiers were in the cDNA, with template-switch universal primer binding. TCRdb reprocessed the 5' RACE reads with MiXCR, giving one entry per CDR3 protein. The sample contains about 430,000 distinct CDR3 sequences, around 20% of which appear only once. With 1 base removed from V and 4 bases from J, the gap between germline ends came to 14 bases. The CDR3 sequence is 16 residues long. CDR1 and CDR2 (germline): MDHEN, SYDVKM. Comment on this clonotype: The antigen is undetermined.

Whole-study results and caveats: Models predicted too little out-of-frame TCR alpha sharing in monozygotic twins.

The chain combines TRBV28 with TRBJ2-1; D possibly corresponds to TRBD2 (5 bases). The TCR comes from a man aged 45-60 years in good health. The sequenced sample consisted of naive T cells sorted from blood. The CDR3 DNA sequence: TGTGCCAGCAGTTTATACACCAGCGGTAAATACAATGAGCAGTTCTTC. Translating gives CASSLYTSGKYNEQFF.